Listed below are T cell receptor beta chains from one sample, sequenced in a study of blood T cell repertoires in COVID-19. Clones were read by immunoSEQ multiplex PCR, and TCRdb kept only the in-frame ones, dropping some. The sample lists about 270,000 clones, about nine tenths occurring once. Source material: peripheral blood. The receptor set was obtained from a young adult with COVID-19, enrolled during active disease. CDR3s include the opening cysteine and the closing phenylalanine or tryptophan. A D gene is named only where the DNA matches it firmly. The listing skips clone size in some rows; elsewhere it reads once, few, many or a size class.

CDR3 DNA: TGTGCCAGCAGCTCTACAGGGGGCGTCGAGCAGTACTTC
CDR3 protein: CASSSTGGVEQYF
V gene: TRBV7-7
clone size: .
D gene: TRBD1
J gene: TRBJ2-7

CDR3 DNA: TGTGCAAGTCGCTTAGCGGTATCTCTGGGACTCGCACATACGCAGTATTTT
CDR3 protein: CASRLAVSLGLAHTQYF
V gene: TRBV12-2
clone size: .
D gene: .
J gene: TRBJ2-3

CDR3 DNA: TGTGCCAGCAGCGTAGACAGCTATGGCTACACCTTC
CDR3 protein: CASSVDSYGYTF
V gene: TRBV9
clone size: .
D gene: .
J gene: TRBJ1-2

CDR3 DNA: TGTGCCAGCAGCTTAAGGGGGCTAGCGGGAGGGCAGGGAGATACGCAGTATTTT
CDR3 protein: CASSLRGLAGGQGDTQYF
V gene: TRBV7-2
clone size: few
D gene: TRBD2
J gene: TRBJ2-3

CDR3 DNA: TGCGCCAGCAGTGAGACAGGGGGCGCAGGAAACACCATATATTTT
CDR3 protein: CASSETGGAGNTIYF
V gene: TRBV10-2
clone size: .
D gene: TRBD1
J gene: TRBJ1-3

CDR3 DNA: TGTGCCAGCAGCGCCTTCCTGAGAGGGAGCTCCTATAATTCACCCCTCCACTTT
CDR3 protein: CASSAFLRGSSYNSPLHF
V gene: TRBV6-2/TRBV6-3
clone size: few
D gene: .
J gene: TRBJ1-6

CDR3 DNA: TGTGCCAGCAGTTGGCCATCCGCGAACACCGGGGAGCTGTTTTTT
CDR3 protein: CASSWPSANTGELFF
V gene: TRBV28
clone size: .
D gene: .
J gene: TRBJ2-2

CDR3 DNA: TGTGCCAGCAGACAGCCGGGACAGGGGGGGTCGGCTTTCTTT
CDR3 protein: CASRQPGQGGSAFF
V gene: TRBV6-5
clone size: .
D gene: TRBD1
J gene: TRBJ1-1

CDR3 DNA: TGTGCCAGCAGCCCGACAGGGTCCGCAGGCACTGAAGCTTTCTTT
CDR3 protein: CASSPTGSAGTEAFF
V gene: TRBV7-8
clone size: .
D gene: TRBD1
J gene: TRBJ1-1

CDR3 DNA: TGTGCCACCGAACAGGGGGCGAGAGATGAGCAGTTCTTC
CDR3 protein: CATEQGARDEQFF
V gene: TRBV5-8
clone size: .
D gene: TRBD1
J gene: TRBJ2-1

CDR3 DNA: TGTGCCAGCAGCCCGCCGGGACAGGGAATGGACACTGAAGCTTTCTTT
CDR3 protein: CASSPPGQGMDTEAFF
V gene: TRBV28
clone size: .
D gene: TRBD1
J gene: TRBJ1-1

CDR3 DNA: TGTGCCAGCAGCCAAGGGACACGAACCTACGAGCAGTACTTC
CDR3 protein: CASSQGTRTYEQYF
V gene: TRBV14
clone size: .
D gene: .
J gene: TRBJ2-7

CDR3 DNA: TGTGCCACCAGTGACCCGTGGGCAGCGGGAGTAAATGAGCAGTTCTTC
CDR3 protein: CATSDPWAAGVNEQFF
V gene: TRBV24-1
clone size: .
D gene: TRBD2
J gene: TRBJ2-1

CDR3 DNA: TGTGCCAGCAGCTTAGGGGGGACTCAATACGAGCAGTACTTC
CDR3 protein: CASSLGGTQYEQYF
V gene: TRBV11-2
clone size: .
D gene: .
J gene: TRBJ2-7

CDR3 DNA: TGTGCCACCAGCAGAGATCCGGCTAGCGGGAGTATGGATGAGCAGTTCTTC
CDR3 protein: CATSRDPASGSMDEQFF
V gene: TRBV15
clone size: .
D gene: TRBD2
J gene: TRBJ2-1

CDR3 DNA: TGCGCCAGCAGCCAAGTTGAAGGCGGGAGCACAGATACGCAGTATTTT
CDR3 protein: CASSQVEGGSTDTQYF
V gene: TRBV4-1
clone size: .
D gene: .
J gene: TRBJ2-3

CDR3 DNA: TGTGCCGCCGGACAGCAGAACACTGAAGCTTTCTTT
CDR3 protein: CAAGQQNTEAFF
V gene: TRBV30
clone size: .
D gene: .
J gene: TRBJ1-1

CDR3 DNA: TGTGCCAGCAGCTTAAGTACAGGGATAGGTGAAAAACTGTTTTTT
CDR3 protein: CASSLSTGIGEKLFF
V gene: TRBV7-9
clone size: .
D gene: .
J gene: TRBJ1-4

CDR3 DNA: TGTGCCAGCAGCCCCCTTACGTCCCAGGACGGGAACTACGAGCAGTACTTC
CDR3 protein: CASSPLTSQDGNYEQYF
V gene: TRBV7-7
clone size: .
D gene: .
J gene: TRBJ2-7

CDR3 DNA: TGCGCCAGCAGCCAAGCGGGAGCGTCCCCGGATACGCAGTATTTT
CDR3 protein: CASSQAGASPDTQYF
V gene: TRBV4-3
clone size: .
D gene: .
J gene: TRBJ2-3

CDR3 DNA: TGCGCCAGCAGCTTGGCAGGGGCGACCGGGGAGCTGTTTTTT
CDR3 protein: CASSLAGATGELFF
V gene: TRBV5-1
clone size: .
D gene: .
J gene: TRBJ2-2

CDR3 DNA: TGTGCCAGCAGCTTAGCGGACAGCTGGGAGCAGTACTTC
CDR3 protein: CASSLADSWEQYF
V gene: TRBV7-6
clone size: .
D gene: .
J gene: TRBJ2-7

CDR3 DNA: TGTGCCAGCAGTGAACATGTCCAGGGCTCTCGTTACACCTTC
CDR3 protein: CASSEHVQGSRYTF
V gene: TRBV2
clone size: .
D gene: .
J gene: TRBJ1-2

CDR3 DNA: TGTGCCACCAGCCGGGACAGCTCCTACGAGCAGTACTTC
CDR3 protein: CATSRDSSYEQYF
V gene: TRBV24-1
clone size: .
D gene: TRBD1
J gene: TRBJ2-7

CDR3 DNA: TGTGCCAGCAGCGAGGCGACAGGGGGGATTAATGGCTACACCTTC
CDR3 protein: CASSEATGGINGYTF
V gene: TRBV9
clone size: .
D gene: TRBD1
J gene: TRBJ1-2

CDR3 DNA: TGTGCCTGGAGTTTGGCGGGAGTATCAGATACGCAGTATTTT
CDR3 protein: CAWSLAGVSDTQYF
V gene: TRBV30
clone size: .
D gene: TRBD2
J gene: TRBJ2-3

CDR3 DNA: TGTGCCAGCAGTTACGGAGCTGAAGCTTTCTTT
CDR3 protein: CASSYGAEAFF
V gene: TRBV6-6
clone size: .
D gene: .
J gene: TRBJ1-1

CDR3 DNA: TGTGCCAGCAGTTTACAGGGGCACAATGAGCAGTTCTTC
CDR3 protein: CASSLQGHNEQFF
V gene: TRBV12-3/TRBV12-4
clone size: few
D gene: .
J gene: TRBJ2-1

CDR3 DNA: TGTGCCAGCAGTTCAGTTAGCCCGGATGAGCAGTTCTTC
CDR3 protein: CASSSVSPDEQFF
V gene: TRBV28
clone size: .
D gene: .
J gene: TRBJ2-1

CDR3 DNA: TGTGCCAGTAGTCCGAGACAGGGGCGGGACACTGAAGCTTTCTTT
CDR3 protein: CASSPRQGRDTEAFF
V gene: TRBV19
clone size: .
D gene: TRBD1
J gene: TRBJ1-1

CDR3 DNA: TGTGCCAGCAGCAAAGTCGGGGACAGCTACACCGGGGAGCTGTTTTTT
CDR3 protein: CASSKVGDSYTGELFF
V gene: TRBV21-1
clone size: .
D gene: .
J gene: TRBJ2-2

CDR3 DNA: TGTGCCAGCAGCCAAGGACAGGGTGGCTATGGCTACACCTTC
CDR3 protein: CASSQGQGGYGYTF
V gene: TRBV4-2
clone size: .
D gene: TRBD1
J gene: TRBJ1-2

CDR3 DNA: TGTGCCAGCAGCCTCGGACAGGGGGCCTATGGCTACACCTTC
CDR3 protein: CASSLGQGAYGYTF
V gene: TRBV9
clone size: .
D gene: TRBD1
J gene: TRBJ1-2

CDR3 DNA: TGTGCCAGTAGCTTTGGGACGGAATGGAGGGACACTGAAGCTTTCTTT
CDR3 protein: CASSFGTEWRDTEAFF
V gene: TRBV19
clone size: .
D gene: .
J gene: TRBJ1-1

CDR3 DNA: TGTGCCAGCAGTTTACCCTGGCCCCCGGGTCGACGCTCCTACGAGCAGTACTTC
CDR3 protein: CASSLPWPPGRRSYEQYF
V gene: TRBV28
clone size: .
D gene: .
J gene: TRBJ2-7

CDR3 DNA: TGTGCCAGCAGTTACTCGACTAGTGGCGTTGATACGCAGTATTTT
CDR3 protein: CASSYSTSGVDTQYF
V gene: TRBV6-5
clone size: once
D gene: .
J gene: TRBJ2-3

CDR3 DNA: TGTGCTAGTGGCTCCGGACAGGGGGCCTCATACGAGCAGTACTTC
CDR3 protein: CASGSGQGASYEQYF
V gene: TRBV12-5
clone size: .
D gene: TRBD1
J gene: TRBJ2-7

CDR3 DNA: TGTGCCAGCAGTGTAATCGGCGCGGGCTATGGCTACACCTTC
CDR3 protein: CASSVIGAGYGYTF
V gene: TRBV28
clone size: .
D gene: .
J gene: TRBJ1-2

CDR3 DNA: TGCGCCAGCAACCTCGGACAGAACAATGAGCAGTTCTTC
CDR3 protein: CASNLGQNNEQFF
V gene: TRBV5-1
clone size: .
D gene: .
J gene: TRBJ2-1

CDR3 DNA: TGTGCCAGCAGCTTAACGAGGAATGAGCAGTTCTTC
CDR3 protein: CASSLTRNEQFF
V gene: TRBV7-6
clone size: once
D gene: .
J gene: TRBJ2-1

CDR3 DNA: TGCGCCAGCAGCTTGAGAGGGACGGGGGGGACCCAGTACTTC
CDR3 protein: CASSLRGTGGTQYF
V gene: TRBV5-1
clone size: .
D gene: TRBD2
J gene: TRBJ2-5

CDR3 DNA: TGTGCCAGTAGTCCCTCCCTTAGCGGGAGGAGCTCCTACAATGAGCAGTTCTTC
CDR3 protein: CASSPSLSGRSSYNEQFF
V gene: TRBV19
clone size: once
D gene: TRBD2
J gene: TRBJ2-1

CDR3 DNA: TGTGCCAGCCGCGGGTCGGGGGGACCCTACGAGCAGTACTTC
CDR3 protein: CASRGSGGPYEQYF
V gene: TRBV7-9
clone size: .
D gene: TRBD2
J gene: TRBJ2-7

CDR3 DNA: TGTGCCAGCAGTTACTCATCCTCCGGGGAGCAGTTCTTC
CDR3 protein: CASSYSSSGEQFF
V gene: TRBV6-2/TRBV6-3
clone size: .
D gene: .
J gene: TRBJ2-1

CDR3 DNA: TGTGCCAGCAGCTTGGGGGACAGGGAAGCTTTCTTT
CDR3 protein: CASSLGDREAFF
V gene: TRBV5-6
clone size: once
D gene: TRBD1
J gene: TRBJ1-1

CDR3 DNA: TGTGCCAGCAGCCAAGATCCAGGGACAAGCTACAATGAGCAGTTCTTC
CDR3 protein: CASSQDPGTSYNEQFF
V gene: TRBV3-1/TRBV3-2
clone size: .
D gene: .
J gene: TRBJ2-1